This TCR beta chain appears in the sequencing data of a study of molecular identifiers for immune sequencing clone quantification. Study-level findings and limits: Clones exceeding 20 RNA copies carried over 99% of effector molecules but under 1% of naive-cell molecules.

To note about this clonotype: Its antigen is undetermined.

The CDR3 consists of 14 residues. Looked up from germline, CDR1 is MNHNY and CDR2 is SVGAGI (reference sequence). The ends were cut back, 2 bases at V and 2 bases at J, with 8 bases in the middle. TCRdb recomputed calls from the PCR reads with MiXCR, one row per CDR3 protein. The sample yields 490,000 or so distinct CDR3 sequences, 20% to 25% seen once. Naive CD8 T cells were picked out by sorting for CD8+CD4-CCR7+CD45RA+. The specimen sequenced was naive CD8+ T cells from blood, with Jurkat cell RNA spiked in. Subset defined: FACS-sorted CD8+CD4-CCR7+CD45RA+ naive T cells. The clonotype comes from a human donor in good health. Some libraries in this study had Jurkat cell RNA spiked in. V is TRBV6-6 and J is TRBJ2-3, with D possibly being TRBD1 (6 bases). For the CDR3, the DNA is TGTGCCAGCAGTTACCAGGGGACCACAGATACGCAGTATTTT. It yields the protein CASSYQGTTDTQYF.